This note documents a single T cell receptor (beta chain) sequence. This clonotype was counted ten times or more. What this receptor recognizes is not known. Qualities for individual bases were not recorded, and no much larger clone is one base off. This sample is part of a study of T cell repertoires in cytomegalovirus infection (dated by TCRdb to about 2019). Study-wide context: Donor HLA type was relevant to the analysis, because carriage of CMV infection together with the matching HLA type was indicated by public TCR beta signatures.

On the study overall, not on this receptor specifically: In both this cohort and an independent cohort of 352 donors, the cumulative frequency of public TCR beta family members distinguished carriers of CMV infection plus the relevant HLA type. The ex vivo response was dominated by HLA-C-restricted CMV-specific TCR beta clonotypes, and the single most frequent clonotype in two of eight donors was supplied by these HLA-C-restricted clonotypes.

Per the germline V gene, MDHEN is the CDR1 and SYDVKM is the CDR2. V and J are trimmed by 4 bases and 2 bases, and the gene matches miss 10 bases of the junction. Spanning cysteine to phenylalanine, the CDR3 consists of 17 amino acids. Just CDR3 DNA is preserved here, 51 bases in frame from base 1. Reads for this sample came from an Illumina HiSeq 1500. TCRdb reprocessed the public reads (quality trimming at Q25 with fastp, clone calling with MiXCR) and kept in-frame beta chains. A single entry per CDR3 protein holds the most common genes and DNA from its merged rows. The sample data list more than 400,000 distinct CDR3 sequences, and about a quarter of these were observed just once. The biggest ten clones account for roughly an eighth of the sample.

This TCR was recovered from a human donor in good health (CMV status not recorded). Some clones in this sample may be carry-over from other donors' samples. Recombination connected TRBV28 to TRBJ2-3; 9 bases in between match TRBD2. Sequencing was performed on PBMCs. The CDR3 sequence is CASSSPAAGGNTDTQYF. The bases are TGTGCCAGCAGTTCCCCCGCCGCGGGAGGGAACACAGATACGCAGTATTTT.